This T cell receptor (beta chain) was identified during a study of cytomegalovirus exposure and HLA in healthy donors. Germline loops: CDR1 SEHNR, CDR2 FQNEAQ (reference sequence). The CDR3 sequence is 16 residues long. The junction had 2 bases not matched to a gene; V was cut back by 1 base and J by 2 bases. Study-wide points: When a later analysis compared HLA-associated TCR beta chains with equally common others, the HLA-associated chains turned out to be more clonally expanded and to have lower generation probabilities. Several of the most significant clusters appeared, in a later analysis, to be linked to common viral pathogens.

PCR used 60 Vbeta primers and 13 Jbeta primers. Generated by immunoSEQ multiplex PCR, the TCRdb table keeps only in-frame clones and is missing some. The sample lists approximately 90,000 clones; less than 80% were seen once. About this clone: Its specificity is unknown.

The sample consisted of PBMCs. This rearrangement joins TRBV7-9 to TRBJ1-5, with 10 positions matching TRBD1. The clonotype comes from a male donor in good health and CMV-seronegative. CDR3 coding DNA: TGTGCCAGCAGCTTAGACGGGACAGGGGGCAATCAGCCCCAGCATTTT. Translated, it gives CASSLDGTGGNQPQHF.